This TCR beta chain stems from a study of beta chain features in type 1 diabetes. Findings and limits, study-wide: The study found moderately but significantly shorter TCRB CDR3s in all four CD4+ subsets of Type 1 diabetes patients. The VDJ junctions of type 1 diabetes patients carried fewer insertions and more deletions.

Each donor gave one heparinised blood draw averaging around 120 mL. Sorted populations all had greater than 98% purity. This clone was detected only a few times. Its target is unknown. Germline values: CDR1 SGHVS, CDR2 FQNEAQ. The V gene lost 3 bases and the J gene lost 5 bases, with 7 bases spanning the gap. This CDR3 is 12 amino acids long. Expressed TCRB transcripts got sequenced, as all isolated RNA was reverse transcribed. Libraries were prepared by immunoSEQ multiplex PCR; TCRdb keeps only in-frame clonotypes and omits some of them. The table has roughly 150,000 clones, approximately 7.8% seen once.

The V call is TRBV7-8, the J call TRBJ2-5; unclear D gene. The sample taken for sequencing was central memory CD4+ T cells from blood. The receptor's source is a woman aged 40-49 years with type 1 diabetes. The CDR3 DNA follows: TGTGCCAGCAGCTTTTCTTCGGAGACCCAGTACTTC. As protein: CASSFSSETQYF.